This T cell receptor (beta chain) was found in a study of blood T cells in healthy people across ages. Investigators took about 9.2 milliliters of peripheral blood from every donor. The V gene end was trimmed by 4 bases and the J gene end by 11 bases; junction bases not matched to a gene: 15. The V gene's germline CDR1 is SGHRS and CDR2 YFSETQ. The CDR3 covers 14 residues. Sample-barcoded 5' priming and a J-beta primer mix drove a second PCR of roughly 6 to 12 cycles. A template-switch adaptor with 12 random nucleotides tagged each cDNA molecule. TCRdb itself ran the 5' RACE reads through MiXCR, one entry per CDR3 protein. Of roughly 1,500,000 distinct CDR3 sequences listed, around 35% are singletons.

The TCR was taken from a woman in her thirties in good health. The chain recombines TRBV5-1 with TRBJ2-7; TRBD2 agrees at 7 bases. Specimen: blood. The DNA for the CDR3 is TGCGCCAGCAGCCCCGATATCTCCGGGAGGCGCAAGTACTTC. This sequence encodes CASSPDISGRRKYF.